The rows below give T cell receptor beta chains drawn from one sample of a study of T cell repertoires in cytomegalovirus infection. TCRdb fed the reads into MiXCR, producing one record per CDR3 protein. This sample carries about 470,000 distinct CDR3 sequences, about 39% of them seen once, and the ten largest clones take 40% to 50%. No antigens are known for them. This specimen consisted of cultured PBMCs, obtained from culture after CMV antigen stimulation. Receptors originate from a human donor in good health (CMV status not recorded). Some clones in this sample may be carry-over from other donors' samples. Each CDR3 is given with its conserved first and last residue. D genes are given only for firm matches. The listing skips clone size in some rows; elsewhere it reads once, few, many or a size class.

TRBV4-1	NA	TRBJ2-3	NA	TGCGCCAGCAGCCAAGATCTCGGCACAGATACGCAGTATTTT	CASSQDLGTDTQYF
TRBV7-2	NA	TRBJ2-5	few	TGTGCCAGCAGCTTCACGGCTACCCAAGAGACCCAGTACTTC	CASSFTATQETQYF
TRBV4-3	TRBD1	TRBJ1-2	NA	TGCGCCAGCAGCCGCACATCCCAGGGGGCTGGTGGCTACACCTTC	CASSRTSQGAGGYTF
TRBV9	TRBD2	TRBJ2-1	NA	TGTGCCAGCAGCGAACGAGCGGGGGCAACCTACAATGAGCAGTTCTTC	CASSERAGATYNEQFF
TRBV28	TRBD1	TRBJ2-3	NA	TGTGCCAGCAGTCCACCGGGACAGGGGGCAGATACGCAGTATTTT	CASSPPGQGADTQYF
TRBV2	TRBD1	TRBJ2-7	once	TGTGCCAGCAAGGAGGGGACAGGGTACCGCGAGCAGTACTTC	CASKEGTGYREQYF
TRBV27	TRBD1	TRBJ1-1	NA	TGTGCCAGCAGATACAGGGGAGTGAACACTGAAGCTTTCTTT	CASRYRGVNTEAFF
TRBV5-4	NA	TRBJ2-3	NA	TGTGCCAGCAGCGTGGGGGGTGATCGCACAGATACGCAGTATTTT	CASSVGGDRTDTQYF
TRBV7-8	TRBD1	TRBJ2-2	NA	TGTGCCAGCAGCTTTGCCACAGGGGCCGGGGAGCTGTTTTTT	CASSFATGAGELFF
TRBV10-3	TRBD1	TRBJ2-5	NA	TGTGCCATCAGTGGACAGGGAGAGACCCAGTACTTC	CAISGQGETQYF
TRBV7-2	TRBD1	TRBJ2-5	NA	TGTGCCAGCAGCCGGACAGGGGACCCTGAGACCCAGTACTTC	CASSRTGDPETQYF
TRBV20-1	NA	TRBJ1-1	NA	TGCAGTGCCCTGGACGGGAGGAACACTGAAGCTTTCTTT	CSALDGRNTEAFF
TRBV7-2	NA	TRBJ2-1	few	TGTGCCACCACCGTCGGAGGGGGGGGCCTCCTTCGCAATGAGCAGTTCTTC	CATTVGGGGLLRNEQFF
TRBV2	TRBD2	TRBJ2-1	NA	TGTGCCAGCAGCCGGACTAGCGGTGAGCAGTTCTTC	CASSRTSGEQFF
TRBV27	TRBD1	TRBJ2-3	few	TGTGCCAGCAGTCTCCGAGACAGGGGGACAGATACGCAGTATTTT	CASSLRDRGTDTQYF
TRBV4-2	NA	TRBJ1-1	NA	TGTGCCAGCAGCCTAGGTAGGGGGGCTGGCACTGAAGCTTTCTTT	CASSLGRGAGTEAFF
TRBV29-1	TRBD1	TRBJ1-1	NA	TGCAGCGTCGCCGCGACAGGGGGCGGCACTGAAGCTTTCTTT	CSVAATGGGTEAFF
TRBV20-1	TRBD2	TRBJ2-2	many	TGCAGTGCTAGACTACGGGACTATGGGGAGCTGTTTTTT	CSARLRDYGELFF
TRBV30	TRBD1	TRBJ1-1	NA	TGTGCCTGGAGTGCACCACGGACAGGACACACTGAAGCTTTCTTT	CAWSAPRTGHTEAFF
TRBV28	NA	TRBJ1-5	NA	TGTGCCAGCAGTTTACGGCAGGCCTCTCAGCCCCAGCATTTT	CASSLRQASQPQHF
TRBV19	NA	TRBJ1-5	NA	TGTGCCAGTAGTATGGGCGCAGGGAATCAGCCCCAGCATTTT	CASSMGAGNQPQHF
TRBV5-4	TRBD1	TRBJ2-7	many	TGTGCCAGCAACGACCTGACAGGGGGCTACGAGCAGTACTTC	CASNDLTGGYEQYF
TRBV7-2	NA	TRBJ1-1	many	TGTGCCAGCAGCGTTTCGACAGCGAACACTGAAGCTTTCTTT	CASSVSTANTEAFF
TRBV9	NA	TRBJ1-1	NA	TGTGCTCACCAGTTTGGGAAGAACACTGAAGCTTTCTTT	CAHQFGKNTEAFF
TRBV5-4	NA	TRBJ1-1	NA	TGTGCCAGCAGCCCGGCACGCGGGAACACTGAAGCTTTCTTT	CASSPARGNTEAFF
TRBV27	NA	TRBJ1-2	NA	TGTGCCAGCAGTTTCGGGACTAACTATGGCTACACCTTC	CASSFGTNYGYTF
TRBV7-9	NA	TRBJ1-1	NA	TGTGCCAGCAGGCAATTGGAGGGGTTCAACACTGAAGCTTTCTTT	CASRQLEGFNTEAFF
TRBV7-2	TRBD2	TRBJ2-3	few	TGTGCCAGCAGCTCTAGACTAGCGGGAGATGTAACAGATACGCAGTATTTT	CASSSRLAGDVTDTQYF
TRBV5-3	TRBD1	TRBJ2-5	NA	TGTGCCAGCAGCTCAAAGGGGACAGGGGGAGAGACCCAGTACTTC	CASSSKGTGGETQYF
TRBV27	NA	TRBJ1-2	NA	TGTGCCAGCGGAGAGGGAATGAACTATGGCTACACCTTC	CASGEGMNYGYTF